This T cell receptor (beta chain) emerged from a study of OX40 agonist ivuxolimab in advanced cancers. The protocol was immunoSEQ multiplex PCR, while the TCRdb copy is restricted to in-frame clones and leaves out a portion. Of about 98,000 clones listed, roughly 87% are singletons. CDR1 and CDR2 (germline): SGHVS, FNYEAQ. V lost 1 base to trimming and J lost 11 bases, with 14 bases between them. The CDR3 consists of 14 residues. The source material was CD4+ or CD8+ T cells sorted from blood, sampled in a trial of the OX40 agonist ivuxolimab. This TCR was recovered from an adult with an advanced solid tumor such as melanoma, head and neck, liver or kidney cancer. The J gene is TRBJ1-4, the V gene TRBV7-6; the D is unclear. CDR3 protein: CASSLDIPEGKLFF. Here the CDR3 DNA reads TGTGCCAGCAGCTTAGATATCCCCGAGGGTAAACTGTTTTTT.